This record covers a single TCR beta chain. This sample is drawn from a study of blood T cell repertoires in COVID-19. Trimming stripped 7 bases from V and 2 bases from J, with 12 bases between. This CDR3 is 14 amino acids long. The germline V gene encodes CDR1 SGHAT and CDR2 FQNNGV. Clones were sequenced by immunoSEQ multiplex PCR, and TCRdb holds only the in-frame ones, with some missing. The table has around 170,000 clones, about 80% seen once. The clonotype originates from a man between 65 and 85 years old who had recovered from COVID-19. V gene TRBV11-2 combines with J gene TRBJ1-3; D is unresolved. Sequencing was performed on peripheral blood. CDR3 nucleotides: TGTGCCAGCACCACGGGAGCGGCTGGAAACACCATATATTTT. Translation gives CASTTGAAGNTIYF. Variable domain in full (rest from reference TRBV11-2 and TRBJ1-3): EAGVAQSPRYKIIEKRQSVAFWCNPISGHATLYWYQQILGQGPKLLIQFQNNGVVDDSQLPKDRFSAERLKGVDSTLKIQPAKLEDSAVYLCASTTGAAGNTIYFGEGSWLTVV.